This TCR beta chain was obtained from a study of beta chain features in type 1 diabetes. Study outcomes and limitations: PCR, the amplification step, might favor shorter templates, equally in patients and controls. The study found that naive, central memory and Treg TCRB repertoires appeared more similar in patients than in healthy donors.

This clone has a handful of counts. Its antigen is unknown. Expressed TCRB transcripts were sequenced because the entire RNA isolate underwent reverse transcription. The table came from immunoSEQ multiplex PCR; TCRdb's copy has only in-frame clones and leaves some out. The data show around 180,000 clones, more than 10% seen once. V shed 1 base and J 2 bases; nucleotides not matched to a gene: 4. The germline CDR1 and CDR2 sequences are MNHEY and SMNVEV (reference sequence). The CDR3 has 15 residues. The receptor was derived from a young woman in good health. Sequencing was done on a sample of central memory CD4+ T cells from blood. This rearrangement joins TRBV27 to TRBJ2-5, with 7 bases aligning to TRBD1. DNA of the CDR3: TGTGCCAGCAGTTTATGGGGACAGACTCAAGAGACCCAGTACTTC. As protein: CASSLWGQTQETQYF.